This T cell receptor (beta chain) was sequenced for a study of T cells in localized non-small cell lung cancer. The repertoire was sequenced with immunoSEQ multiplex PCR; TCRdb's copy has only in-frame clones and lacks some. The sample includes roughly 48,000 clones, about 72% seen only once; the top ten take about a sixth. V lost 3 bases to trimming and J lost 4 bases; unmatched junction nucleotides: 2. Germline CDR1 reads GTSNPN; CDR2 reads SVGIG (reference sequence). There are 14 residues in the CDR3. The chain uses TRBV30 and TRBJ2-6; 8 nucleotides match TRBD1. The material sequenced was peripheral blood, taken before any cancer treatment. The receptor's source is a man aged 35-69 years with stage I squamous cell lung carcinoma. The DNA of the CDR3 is TGTGCCTGGAGGGACAGGGCAGGGGCCAACGTCCTGACTTTC. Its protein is CAWRDRAGANVLTF. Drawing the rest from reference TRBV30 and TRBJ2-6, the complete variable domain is SQTIHQWPATLVQPVGSPLSLECTVEGTSNPNLYWYRQAAGRGLQLLFYSVGIGQISSEVPQNLSASRPQDRQFILSSKKLLLSDSGFYLCAWRDRAGANVLTFGAGSRLTVL.